This entry lists 4 T cell receptor beta chains sequenced from one sample in a study of T cell responses to AZD1222 COVID-19 vaccine. The assay was immunoSEQ multiplex PCR, and TCRdb's table has in-frame clones only and misses some. This repertoire shows 150,000 or so clones, 92% found once; its top ten account for approximately 1.3%. Sample: peripheral blood, taken 28 days after the second AZD1222 dose. These receptors originate from an adult who received the AZD1222 COVID-19 vaccine.

In its sample, this clone was seen a few times. The CDR3: CASSWTGAGAEAFF. The CDR3 DNA sequence: TGTGCCAGCAGCTGGACAGGGGCCGGCGCTGAAGCTTTCTTT. This rearrangement joins TRBV11-2 to TRBJ1-1, with TRBD1 matching over 9 bases. Trimming took 4 bases from V and 6 from J; bases not matched to a gene: 6. The CDR3 covers 14 residues. From germline, CDR1 is SGHAT and CDR2 FQNNGV.

Details on this clone: Other DNA sequences in the sample encode the same CDR3. The chain employs TRBV3-1 (or the pseudogene TRBV3-2) and TRBJ2-7; TRBD1 matches 8 bases. The germline CDR1 and CDR2 sequences are LGHDT and YNNKEL (reference sequence). This CDR3 has 13 residues. With 3 bases clipped from V and 3 bases from J, the junction kept 1 base outside the gene matches. Here the CDR3 DNA reads TGTGCCAGCAGCCAGGGGACAGGCTACGAGCAGTACTTC. Translated: CASSQGTGYEQYF.

V and J are TRBV2 and TRBJ1-2; D call uncertain. Per germline, CDR1 SNHLY and CDR2 FYNNEI. The CDR3 has 12 residues. V was shortened by 6 bases and J by 8 bases, with 13 bases between the two germline ends. The CDR3 loop is CASSLWVEGYTF. DNA of the CDR3: TGTGCCAGCAGCCTCTGGGTGGAGGGCTACACCTTC.

This chain uses TRBV19 with TRBJ1-5, with D perhaps matching TRBD1 (5 bases). This CDR3 is 16 amino acids long. Per germline, CDR1 LNHDA and CDR2 SQIVND (reference sequence). Deletions cut 5 bases from V and 0 bases from J, with 14 bases between. Here the CDR3 DNA reads TGTGCCAGTAGTCTCCGGGGGGAAGTTAGCAATCAGCCCCAGCATTTT. Its translation: CASSLRGEVSNQPQHF.